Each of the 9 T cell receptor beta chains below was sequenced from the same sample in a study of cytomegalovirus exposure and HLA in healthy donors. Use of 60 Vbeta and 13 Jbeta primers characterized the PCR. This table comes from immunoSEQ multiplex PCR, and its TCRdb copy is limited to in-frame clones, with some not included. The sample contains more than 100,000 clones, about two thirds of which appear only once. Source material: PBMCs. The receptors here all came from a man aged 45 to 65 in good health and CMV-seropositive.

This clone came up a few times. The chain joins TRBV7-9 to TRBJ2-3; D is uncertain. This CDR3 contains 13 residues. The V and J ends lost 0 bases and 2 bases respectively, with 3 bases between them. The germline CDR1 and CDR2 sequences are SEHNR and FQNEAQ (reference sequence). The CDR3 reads CASSLAHTDTQYF. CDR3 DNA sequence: TGTGCCAGCAGCTTAGCCCACACAGATACGCAGTATTTT.

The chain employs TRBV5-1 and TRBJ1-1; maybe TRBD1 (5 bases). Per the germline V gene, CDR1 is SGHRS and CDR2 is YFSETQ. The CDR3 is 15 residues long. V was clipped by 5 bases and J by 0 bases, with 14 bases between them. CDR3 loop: CASRLDTSLNTEAFF. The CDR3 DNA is TGCGCCAGCAGGCTGGACACTTCATTGAACACTGAAGCTTTCTTT.

CDR3 loop: CASSERTGGSYNSPLHF. In DNA, the CDR3 is TGTGCCAGCAGCGAGAGGACAGGGGGGTCCTATAATTCACCCCTCCACTTT. The chain carries TRBV7-8 and TRBJ1-6; TRBD1 matches at 10 bases. Trimming removed 5 bases from V and 1 base from J; junction bases left unmatched: 5. Germline assignment: CDR1 SGHVS and CDR2 FQNEAQ. This CDR3 is built from 17 residues.

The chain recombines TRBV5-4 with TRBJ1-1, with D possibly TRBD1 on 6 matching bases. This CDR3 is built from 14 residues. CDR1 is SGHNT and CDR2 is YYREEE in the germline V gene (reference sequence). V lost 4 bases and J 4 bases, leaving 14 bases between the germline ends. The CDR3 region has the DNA TGTGCCAGCAGCCTTGAACAGGGAAGCACTGAAGCTTTCTTT. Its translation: CASSLEQGSTEAFF.

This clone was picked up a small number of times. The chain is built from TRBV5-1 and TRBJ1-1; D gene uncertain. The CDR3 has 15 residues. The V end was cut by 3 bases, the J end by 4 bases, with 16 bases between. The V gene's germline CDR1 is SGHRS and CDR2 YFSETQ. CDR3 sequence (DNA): TGCGCCAGCAGCTGGGAGTCTGCGATAGGCACTGAAGCTTTCTTT. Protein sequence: CASSWESAIGTEAFF.

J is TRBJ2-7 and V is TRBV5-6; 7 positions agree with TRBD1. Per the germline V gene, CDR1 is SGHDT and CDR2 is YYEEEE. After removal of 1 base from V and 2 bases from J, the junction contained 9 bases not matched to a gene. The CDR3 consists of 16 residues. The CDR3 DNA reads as TGTGCCAGCAGCTTGTCGACAGGGTCCGGTACCTACGAGCAGTACTTC. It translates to CASSLSTGSGTYEQYF.

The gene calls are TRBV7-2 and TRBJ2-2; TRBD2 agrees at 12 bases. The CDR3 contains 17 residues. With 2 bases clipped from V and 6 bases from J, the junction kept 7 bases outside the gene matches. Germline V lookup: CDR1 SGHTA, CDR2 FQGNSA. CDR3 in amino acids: CASSLRQTSGSSGELFF. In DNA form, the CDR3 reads TGTGCCAGCAGCTTACGCCAGACTAGCGGGAGTTCCGGGGAGCTGTTTTTT.

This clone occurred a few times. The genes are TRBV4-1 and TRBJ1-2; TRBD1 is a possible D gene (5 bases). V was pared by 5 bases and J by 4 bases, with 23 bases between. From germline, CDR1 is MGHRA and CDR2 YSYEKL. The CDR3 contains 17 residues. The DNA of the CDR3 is TGCGCCAGCAGCAGCCAAGAGCGGGCAGGGCGAAGCTATGGCTACACCTTC. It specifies CASSSQERAGRSYGYTF.

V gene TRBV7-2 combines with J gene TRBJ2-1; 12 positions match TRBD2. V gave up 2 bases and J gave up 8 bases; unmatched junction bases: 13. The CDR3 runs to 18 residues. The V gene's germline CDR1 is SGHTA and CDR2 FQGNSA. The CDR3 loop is CASSLKGRLAGVEDEQFF. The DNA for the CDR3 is TGTGCCAGCAGCTTAAAAGGAAGACTAGCGGGAGTTGAGGATGAGCAGTTCTTC. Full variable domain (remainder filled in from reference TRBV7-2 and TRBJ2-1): GAGVSQSPSNKVTEKGKDVELRCDPISGHTALYWYRQSLGQGLEFLIYFQGNSAPDKSGLPSDRFSAERTGGSVSTLTIQRTQQEDSAVYLCASSLKGRLAGVEDEQFFGPGTRLTVL.